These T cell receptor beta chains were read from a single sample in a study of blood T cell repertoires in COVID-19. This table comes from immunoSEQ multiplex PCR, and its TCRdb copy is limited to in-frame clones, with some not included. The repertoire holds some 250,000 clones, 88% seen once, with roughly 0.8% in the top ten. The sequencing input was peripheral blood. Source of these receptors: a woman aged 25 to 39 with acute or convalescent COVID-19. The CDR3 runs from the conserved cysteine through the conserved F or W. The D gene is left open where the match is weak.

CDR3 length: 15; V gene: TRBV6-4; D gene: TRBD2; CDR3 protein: CASSGGLAGVDTQYF
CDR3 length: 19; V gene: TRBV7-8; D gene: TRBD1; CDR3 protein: CASSLESRSGTGSPYEQYF
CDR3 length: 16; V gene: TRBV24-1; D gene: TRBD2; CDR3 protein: CATSDSGLAGVNEQFF
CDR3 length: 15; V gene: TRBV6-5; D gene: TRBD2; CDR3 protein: CASSQSGMSTDTQYF
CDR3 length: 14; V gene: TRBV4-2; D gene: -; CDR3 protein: CASSPGLNTGELFF
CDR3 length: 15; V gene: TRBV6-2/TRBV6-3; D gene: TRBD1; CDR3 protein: CASSYSGQGFYEQYF
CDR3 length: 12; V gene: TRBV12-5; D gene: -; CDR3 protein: CASGTNRFGYTF
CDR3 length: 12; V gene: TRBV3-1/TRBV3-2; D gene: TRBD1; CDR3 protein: CASSHGQGEQYF
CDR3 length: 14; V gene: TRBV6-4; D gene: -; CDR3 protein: CASSADSLYNEQFF
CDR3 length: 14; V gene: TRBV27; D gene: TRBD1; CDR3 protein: CASRAQGNDYGYTF
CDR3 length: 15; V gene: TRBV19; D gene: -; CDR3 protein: CASSKPRGYNTEAFF
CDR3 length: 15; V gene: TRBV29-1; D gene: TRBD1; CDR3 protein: CSVERWGQGYYGYTF
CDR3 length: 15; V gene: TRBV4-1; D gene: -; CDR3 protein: CASSGSGWGSYEQYF
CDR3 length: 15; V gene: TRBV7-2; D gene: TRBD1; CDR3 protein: CASSLAHGTGFEQYF
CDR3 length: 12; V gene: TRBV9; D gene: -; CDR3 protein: CASSRGTGELFF
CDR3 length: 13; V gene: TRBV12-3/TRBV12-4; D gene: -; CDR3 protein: CASSLSGTDTQYF
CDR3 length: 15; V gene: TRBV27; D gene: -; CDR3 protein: CASSFTGYSNQPQHF
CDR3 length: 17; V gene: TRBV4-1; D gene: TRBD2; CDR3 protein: CASSQEGGLAGFNEQFF
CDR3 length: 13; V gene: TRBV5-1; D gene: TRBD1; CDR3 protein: CASSTGVGETQYF
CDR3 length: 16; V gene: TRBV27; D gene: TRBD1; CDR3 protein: CASSVMGTGTMDGYTF
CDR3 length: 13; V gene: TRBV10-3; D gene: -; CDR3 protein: CAISSEQFYEQYF
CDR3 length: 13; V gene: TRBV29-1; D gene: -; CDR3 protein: CSVGRGRDQPQHF
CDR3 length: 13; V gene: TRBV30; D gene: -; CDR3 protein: CAWSPGSGSPLHF
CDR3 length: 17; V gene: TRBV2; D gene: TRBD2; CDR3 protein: CASSEPISGSGYNEQFF
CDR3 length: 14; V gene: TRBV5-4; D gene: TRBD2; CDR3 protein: CASSPGTMGGELFF
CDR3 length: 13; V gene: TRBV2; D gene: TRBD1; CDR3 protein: CASSVDRAAGYTF
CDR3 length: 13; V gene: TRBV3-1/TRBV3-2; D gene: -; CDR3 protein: CASRQATNEKLFF
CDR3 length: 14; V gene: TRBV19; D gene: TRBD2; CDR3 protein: CASSGGGQTGELFF
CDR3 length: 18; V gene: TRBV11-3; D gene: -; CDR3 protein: CASSLPRGGAGSGNTIYF
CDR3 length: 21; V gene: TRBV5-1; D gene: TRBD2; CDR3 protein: CASSLSDPGTSGRDHLNEQFF
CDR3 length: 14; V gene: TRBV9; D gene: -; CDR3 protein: CASSGGTVNTEAFF
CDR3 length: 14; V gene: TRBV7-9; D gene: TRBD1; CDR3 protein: CASSARTGNTEAFF
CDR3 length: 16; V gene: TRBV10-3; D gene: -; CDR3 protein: CAIIKEGGRSTYEQYF
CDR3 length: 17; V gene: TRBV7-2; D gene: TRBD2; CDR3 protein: CASSLVRGGLAKNIQYF
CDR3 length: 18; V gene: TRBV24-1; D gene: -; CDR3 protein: CATSDLSAAVQGRNTIYF
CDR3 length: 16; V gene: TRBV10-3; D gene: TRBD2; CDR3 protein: CAISDPLAGGFIEQFF